This T cell receptor (beta chain) appears in the sequencing data of a study of monozygotic twins with inflammatory bowel disease. As regards this clonotype: Its antigen is undetermined.

Germline assignment: CDR1 MGHDK and CDR2 SYGVNS. This CDR3 has 16 amino acids. TCRdb reanalyzed the 5' RACE reads, giving one entry per CDR3 protein sequence and no DNA. The sample includes roughly 120,000 distinct CDR3 sequences. Study-level results: IBD-affected twins scored below their healthy co-twins in TCRbeta diversity (inverse Simpson).

This chain links TRBV25-1 with TRBJ2-3. The sequenced sample was blood. The clonotype comes from a human donor with ulcerative colitis or Crohn's disease, or a healthy co-twin of an affected twin (not recorded which). CDR3 sequence: CASSEFLQALGDTQYF.